These 9 T cell receptor beta chains were sequenced from one sample in a study of blood T cell repertoires in COVID-19. Measured with immunoSEQ multiplex PCR; TCRdb has only the in-frame clones, and not every one. The sample lists approximately 120,000 clones, 85% occurring once. Specimen: peripheral blood. The origin of the receptors is a woman aged 80 or older with COVID-19, enrolled during active disease.

The chain recombines TRBV9 with TRBJ1-6, with a weak D call TRBD1 (5 bases). The germline V gene has CDR1 SGDLS and CDR2 YYNGEE. This CDR3 comprises 18 residues. Trimming pared 0 bases from V and 7 bases from J, leaving 20 bases between. The CDR3 protein is CASSVGLGAKNGNSPLHF. The CDR3 DNA sequence: TGTGCCAGCAGCGTAGGTCTAGGGGCCAAAAACGGGAATTCACCCCTCCACTTT.

The chain couples TRBV18 to TRBJ1-5; 12 bases are a match to TRBD1. CDR3 length: 16 amino acids. CDR1 and CDR2 (germline): KGHSH, LQKENI. V gave up 2 bases and J gave up 4 bases; unmatched junction bases: 3. The CDR3 DNA reads TGTGCCAGCTCACCAGGGACAGGGGGCATTAATCAGCCCCAGCATTTT. Its protein is CASSPGTGGINQPQHF.

This chain uses TRBV9 with TRBJ1-6; perhaps TRBD1 as D (5 bases). V lost 0 bases to trimming and J lost 6 bases, with 10 bases between them. This CDR3 has 15 residues. Germline lookup yields CDR1 SGDLS and CDR2 YYNGEE. CDR3 region: CASSVEGSVNSPLHF. The CDR3 nucleotides read TGTGCCAGCAGCGTAGAGGGGTCAGTTAATTCACCCCTCCACTTT. Full variable domain (remainder filled in from reference TRBV9 and TRBJ1-6): DSGVTQTPKHLITATGQRVTLRCSPRSGDLSVYWYQQSLDQGLQFLIQYYNGEERAKGNILERFSAQQFPDLHSELNLSSLELGDSALYFCASSVEGSVNSPLHFGNGTRLTVT.

The rearrangement links TRBV28 to TRBJ2-1; 12 bases are a match to TRBD2. With 8 bases clipped from V and 0 bases from J, the junction kept 8 bases outside the gene matches. Germline CDR1 is MDHEN and CDR2 is SYDVKM. This CDR3 has 17 amino acids. The CDR3, as DNA: TGTGCCAGCGTTCCTAGCGGGAGGGTCAGCTCCTACAATGAGCAGTTCTTC. This sequence encodes CASVPSGRVSSYNEQFF.

The rearrangement links TRBV7-2 to TRBJ2-1; 8 positions match TRBD2. With V trimmed by 7 bases and J by 3 bases, 5 bases remained unmatched. Looked up from germline, CDR1 is SGHTA and CDR2 is FQGNSA. The CDR3 spans 14 residues. This CDR3 reads CASTHRGGYNEQFF. The CDR3 coding sequence is TGTGCCAGCACCCACCGGGGGGGCTACAATGAGCAGTTCTTC.

CDR3 DNA: TGTGCCAGCGGACCAACAGGGGGATCGAACATTCAGTACTTC. Translation gives CASGPTGGSNIQYF. The J gene is TRBJ2-4, the V gene TRBV28, with 8 bases that match TRBD1. With V trimmed by 8 bases and J by 7 bases, 10 bases remained unmatched. Per germline, CDR1 MDHEN and CDR2 SYDVKM. The CDR3 has 14 residues.

V and J are TRBV5-4 and TRBJ2-7; D might be TRBD1 (5 bases). This CDR3 has 15 amino acids. V dropped 3 bases and J dropped 2 bases, with 15 bases sitting between them. Germline CDR1 SGHNT, CDR2 YYREEE (reference sequence). The CDR3 loop is CASSWRRTIPYEQYF. In DNA form, the CDR3 reads TGTGCCAGCAGCTGGAGAAGGACAATTCCCTACGAGCAGTACTTC.

In its sample, this clone was seen a few times. The chain employs TRBV5-1 and TRBJ2-1; 7 bases align to TRBD1. V trimming: 2 bases; J trimming: 5 bases; junction bases outside the gene matches: 4. The germline gives CDR1 SGHRS, CDR2 YFSETQ. There are 14 residues in the CDR3. The CDR3 sequence is CASSFETGDNEQFF. CDR3 bases: TGCGCCAGCAGCTTCGAAACAGGGGACAATGAGCAGTTCTTC. The entire variable domain, with the rest obtained from reference TRBV5-1 and TRBJ2-1, is as follows: KAGVTQTPRYLIKTRGQQVTLSCSPISGHRSVSWYQQTPGQGLQFLFEYFSETQRNKGNFPGRFSGRQFSNSRSEMNVSTLELGDSALYLCASSFETGDNEQFFGPGTRLTVL.

J is TRBJ1-3 and V is TRBV6-5; D might be TRBD1 (5 bases). Germline V lookup: CDR1 MNHEY, CDR2 SVGAGI. CDR3 length: 15 residues. Trimming took off 6 bases at V and 0 bases at J, with 12 bases between the two ends. Here the CDR3 reads CASRDRPYSGNTIYF. In nucleotides, the CDR3 is TGTGCCAGCAGAGACAGACCCTACTCTGGAAACACCATATATTTT.